The sequence of this TCR beta chain was determined in a study of OX40 agonist ivuxolimab in advanced cancers. The CDR3 loop spans 14 amino acids. The germline V gene encodes CDR1 SGHAT and CDR2 FQNNGV. Deletions cut 5 bases from V and 3 bases from J, with 14 bases between. Assay used: immunoSEQ multiplex PCR; TCRdb lists only in-frame clones, some missing. The data show 77,000 or so clones, under 90% seen once. Specimen: CD4+ or CD8+ T cells sorted from blood, collected in a trial of the OX40 agonist ivuxolimab. The rearrangement joins TRBV11-2 to TRBJ2-7; D uncertain. The source is an adult with an advanced solid tumor such as melanoma, head and neck, liver or kidney cancer. CDR3 residues: CASSTPAWGYEQYF. Here the CDR3 DNA reads TGTGCCAGCAGCACCCCCGCGTGGGGCTACGAGCAGTACTTC.